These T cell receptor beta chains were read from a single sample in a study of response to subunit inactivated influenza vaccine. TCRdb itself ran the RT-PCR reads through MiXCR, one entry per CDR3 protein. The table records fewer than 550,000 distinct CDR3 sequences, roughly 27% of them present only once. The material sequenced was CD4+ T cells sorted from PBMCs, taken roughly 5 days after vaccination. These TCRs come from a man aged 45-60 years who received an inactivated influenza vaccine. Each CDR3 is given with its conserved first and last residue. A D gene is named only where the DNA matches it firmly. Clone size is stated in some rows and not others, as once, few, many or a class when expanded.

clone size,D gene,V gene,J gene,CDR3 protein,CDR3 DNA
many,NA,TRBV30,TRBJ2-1,CAWSVGRTARSYNEQFF,TGTGCCTGGAGTGTAGGCAGGACCGCGCGCTCCTACAATGAGCAGTTCTTC
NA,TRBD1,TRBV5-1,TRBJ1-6,CASSPKGQGDSPLHF,TGCGCCAGCAGCCCGAAGGGACAGGGTGATTCACCCCTCCACTTT
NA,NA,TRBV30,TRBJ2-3,CAWSFGFADTQYF,TGTGCCTGGAGTTTCGGCTTTGCAGATACGCAGTATTTT
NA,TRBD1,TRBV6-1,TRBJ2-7,CASRRGQARNYEQYF,TGTGCCAGCAGACGCGGACAGGCCCGAAACTACGAGCAGTACTTC
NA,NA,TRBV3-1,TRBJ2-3,CASSPTTDSTDTQYF,TGTGCCAGCAGCCCTACGACCGACAGCACAGATACGCAGTATTTT
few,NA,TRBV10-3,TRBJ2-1,CASGGRESYNEQFF,TGTGCTTCTGGGGGCCGGGAGTCCTACAATGAGCAGTTCTTC
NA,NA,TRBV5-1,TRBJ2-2,CASSLSGTTNTGELFF,TGCGCCAGCAGCCTCTCCGGGACAACGAACACCGGGGAGCTGTTTTTT
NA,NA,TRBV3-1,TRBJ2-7,CASSQGTMVYEQYF,TGTGCCAGCAGCCAAGGGACAATGGTCTACGAGCAGTACTTC
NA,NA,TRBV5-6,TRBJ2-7,CASSLISVEAYEQYF,TGTGCCAGCAGCTTGATTTCCGTAGAGGCCTACGAGCAGTACTTC
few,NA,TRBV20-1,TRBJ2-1,CSARIQASPPGNEQFF,TGCAGTGCTAGAATTCAGGCATCCCCTCCGGGAAATGAGCAGTTCTTC
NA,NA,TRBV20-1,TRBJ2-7,CSASPFWSGSYEQYF,TGCAGTGCTTCCCCTTTCTGGAGTGGGTCCTACGAGCAGTACTTC
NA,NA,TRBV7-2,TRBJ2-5,CASSLAPWRGQETQYF,TGTGCCAGCAGCTTAGCCCCGTGGAGGGGCCAAGAGACCCAGTACTTC
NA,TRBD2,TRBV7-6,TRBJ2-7,CASSGTSGHYEQYF,TGTGCCAGCAGCGGAACTAGCGGACACTACGAGCAGTACTTC
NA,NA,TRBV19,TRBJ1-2,CASSFILRTTLNYGYTF,TGTGCCAGTAGTTTTATTCTCCGGACAACTCTCAACTATGGCTACACCTTC
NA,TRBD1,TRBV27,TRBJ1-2,CASSFRDSRDGYTF,TGTGCCAGCAGTTTCCGGGACAGTAGGGATGGCTACACCTTC
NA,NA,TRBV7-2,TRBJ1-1,CASSSGRSQANTEAFF,TGTGCCAGCAGCTCGGGAAGGTCCCAGGCGAACACTGAAGCTTTCTTT
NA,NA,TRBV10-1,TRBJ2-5,CASRVQDASGETQYF,TGCGCCAGCAGGGTACAGGATGCCTCGGGAGAGACCCAGTACTTC
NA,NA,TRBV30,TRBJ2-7,CAWMGPLGMLNF,TGTGCCTGGATGGGGCCTTTAGGGATGCTGAACTTC
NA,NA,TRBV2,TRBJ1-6,CASADPQYNSPLHF,TGTGCCAGCGCAGATCCACAATATAATTCACCCCTCCACTTT